This T cell receptor (beta chain) stems from a study of T cell clonotyping in hematopoietic cell transplantation. Study-wide points: Recipient TCR diversity dropped after transplant; expanded clonotypes rose from day 30 to 180.

This table comes from immunoSEQ multiplex PCR, and its TCRdb copy is limited to in-frame clones, with some not included. The sample contains some 5,000 clones, around 80% of which appear only once. Comment on this clone: The antigen is undetermined.

Recipient blood drawn about 28 days pretransplant and days 30, 100, 180 after. V was pared by 5 bases and J by 15 bases, with 26 bases between. Germline V gives CDR1 SGHTA, CDR2 FQGNSA. CDR3 length: 15 amino acids. This chain links TRBV7-2 with TRBJ2-1; maybe TRBD2 (7 bases). The sample was peripheral blood mononuclear cells, taken 100 days after allogeneic stem cell transplant. This TCR came from a male patient aged 60 to 75 who had an allogeneic stem cell transplant, so T cells may come from the graft donor. Some clones in this sample may be carry-over from other donors' samples. The CDR3 spells CASSARPGGGSNLFF. In DNA form, the CDR3 reads TGTGCCAGCAGCGCCCGCCCGGGGGGCGGGTCGAACTTGTTCTTC.